What follows are 21 T cell receptor beta chains derived from one specimen sequenced in a study of T cell changes during pregnancy in multiple sclerosis. Sequenced by immunoSEQ multiplex PCR; TCRdb stores in-frame clones only, minus some. The sample contains tens of thousands of clones, about 89% of which appear only once. The sample in question was CD4+ T cells from peripheral blood mononuclear cells, obtained in the first trimester of pregnancy. The receptors come from a female donor in good health, enrolled as a control in a pregnancy study.

The chain links TRBV7-8 to TRBJ1-4; D unclear. The CDR3 sequence is 14 residues long. The V end lost 1 base, the J end lost 5 bases, and 8 bases lay between the germline ends. Germline CDR1 SGHVS, CDR2 FQNEAQ. The chain's CDR3 is CASSLGALNEKLFF. The DNA for the CDR3 is TGTGCCAGCAGCTTAGGGGCGTTAAATGAAAAACTGTTTTTT.

The J gene is TRBJ2-1, the V gene TRBV6-6; tentative D call: TRBD2 (6 bases). Germline CDR1 is MNHNY and CDR2 is SVGAGI (reference sequence). V shed 8 bases and J shed 8 bases, with 22 bases lying between them. The CDR3 runs to 15 residues. The CDR3 loop reads CASREGGVVKYEQFF. DNA of the CDR3: TGTGCCAGCCGCGAGGGCGGGGTAGTTAAGTATGAGCAGTTCTTC.

V is TRBV28 and J is TRBJ2-7; possibly TRBD2 for D (5 bases). V lost 5 bases and J 4 bases, leaving 15 bases between the germline ends. This CDR3 spans 14 amino acids. From germline, CDR1 is MDHEN and CDR2 SYDVKM. CDR3 loop: CASSSRGPGYEQYF. CDR3 DNA sequence: TGTGCCAGCAGTAGCAGAGGGCCCGGGTACGAGCAGTACTTC.

The chain couples TRBV5-1 to TRBJ2-1; 9 bases match TRBD1. The CDR3 consists of 15 residues. In germline, CDR1 is SGHRS, CDR2 YFSETQ. The V and J ends lost 4 bases and 7 bases, in that order; junction bases with no gene match: 9. The CDR3 here is CASSSVGQGGNEQFF. In DNA form, the CDR3 reads TGCGCCAGCAGCAGTGTGGGACAGGGTGGTAATGAGCAGTTCTTC. Supplemented by reference TRBV5-1 and TRBJ2-1, the full variable domain reads KAGVTQTPRYLIKTRGQQVTLSCSPISGHRSVSWYQQTPGQGLQFLFEYFSETQRNKGNFPGRFSGRQFSNSRSEMNVSTLELGDSALYLCASSSVGQGGNEQFFGPGTRLTVL.

The V and J genes are TRBV4-1 and TRBJ1-2; TRBD1 aligns across 9 bases. The J segment lost 8 bases and the V segment lost 5 bases, leaving 12 bases of the junction unmatched. The CDR3 consists of 15 residues. Germline assignment: CDR1 MGHRA and CDR2 YSYEKL. The CDR3 loop reads CASSYPGTGREGYTF. DNA for the CDR3: TGCGCCAGCAGCTATCCCGGGACAGGGCGGGAAGGCTACACCTTC.

V usage is TRBV5-5 and J usage is TRBJ2-5; possible D gene TRBD1, 6 bases. Germline assignment: CDR1 SGHKS and CDR2 YYEKEE (reference sequence). Trimming left V 5 bases short and J 2 bases short, with 22 bases between. CDR3 length: 17 residues. The CDR3 sequence: CASSYRGHRAIQETQYF. The DNA of the CDR3 is TGTGCCAGCAGTTATAGAGGGCACAGGGCAATTCAAGAGACCCAGTACTTC.

The CDR3 here is CASSVRGMISPLHF. As DNA, the CDR3 is TGTGCCAGCAGTGTTCGGGGGATGATTTCACCCCTCCACTTT. The rearrangement joins TRBV6-1 to TRBJ1-6, with a weak D call TRBD1 (5 bases). The V gene's germline CDR1 is MNHNS and CDR2 SASEGT. This CDR3 has 14 amino acids. The V gene lost 4 bases and the J gene lost 9 bases, with 13 bases spanning the gap.

This clone was seen more than once but under ten times. The genes are TRBV5-1 and TRBJ1-1; TRBD1 matches at 8 bases. Germline trimming cut 6 bases from V and 0 bases from J; bases unmatched to any gene: 4. Germline V CDR1 and CDR2: SGHRS, YFSETQ. There are 14 residues in the CDR3. The CDR3 coding sequence is TGCGCCAGCAACCAGGGGGCGGTGAACACTGAAGCTTTCTTT. Protein product: CASNQGAVNTEAFF.

The chain combines TRBV19 with TRBJ1-2, with 7 bases aligning to TRBD1. The CDR3 spans 18 residues. Germline CDR1 reads LNHDA; CDR2 reads SQIVND (reference sequence). Germline trimming cut 3 bases from V and 5 bases from J; bases unmatched to any gene: 18. The CDR3 nucleotides are TGTGCCAGTAGTATCTCATATTCTTCCGGGACAGAGTTTTATGGCTACACCTTC. This gives the protein CASSISYSSGTEFYGYTF.

V is TRBV6-6 and J is TRBJ2-5, with 11 bases aligning to TRBD2. The V gene's germline CDR1 is MNHNY and CDR2 SVGAGI (reference sequence). The CDR3 consists of 15 residues. J was trimmed by 5 bases and V by 4 bases; bases with no gene match: 6. The DNA of the CDR3 is TGTGCCAGCAGTTGGACCGGGACTAGCGGTGAGACCCAGTACTTC. The encoded protein is CASSWTGTSGETQYF.

J is TRBJ2-1 and V is TRBV7-2; 8 bases are shared with TRBD2. Looked up from germline, CDR1 is SGHTA and CDR2 is FQGNSA. The CDR3 runs 15 residues. The junction had 8 bases not matched to a gene; V was cut back by 4 bases and J by 6 bases. CDR3 residues: CASSSVGLALNEQFF. The CDR3 bases are TGTGCCAGCAGCTCGGTAGGACTAGCTCTCAATGAGCAGTTCTTC.

V and J are TRBV4-3 and TRBJ1-2, with D possibly being TRBD1 (5 bases). This CDR3 has 15 residues. Germline loops: CDR1 LGHNA, CDR2 YSLEER. Trimming took off 0 bases at V and 7 bases at J, with 15 bases between the two ends. CDR3 amino acids: CASSQDLSGVRGYTF. The DNA of the CDR3 is TGCGCCAGCAGCCAAGATCTTTCGGGGGTTCGTGGCTACACCTTC.

This chain links TRBV15 with TRBJ2-1; D perhaps matches TRBD2 (6 bases). Germline V gene sequence: CDR1 LNHNV, CDR2 YYDKDF (reference sequence). The CDR3 is made up of 12 amino acids. The ends were cut back, 3 bases at V and 10 bases at J, with 10 bases in the middle. DNA of the CDR3: TGTGCCACCAGCAGTGGCCGGGGGGAGCAGTTCTTC. It encodes CATSSGRGEQFF.

The rearrangement uses TRBV28 and TRBJ1-6; the match to TRBD1 covers 11 bases. J lost 9 bases, V lost 6 bases, and 7 bases had no gene match. There are 15 residues in the CDR3. Germline CDR1 is MDHEN and CDR2 is SYDVKM. In DNA form, the CDR3 reads TGTGCCAGCAGCGCCGGGACAGGGGGAGTTTCACCCCTCCACTTT. This encodes CASSAGTGGVSPLHF.

V gene TRBV5-1 combines with J gene TRBJ2-7, with D perhaps TRBD1 (6 bases). The CDR3 contains 16 residues. CDR1 SGHRS and CDR2 YFSETQ come from the germline V gene. V gave up 7 bases and J gave up 0 bases, with 20 bases separating them. This CDR3 reads CASSSPRGVSSYEQYF. The CDR3 nucleotides read TGCGCCAGCTCATCCCCCAGGGGCGTTAGCTCCTACGAGCAGTACTTC.

This clone was counted between two and nine times. The V and J genes are TRBV28 and TRBJ1-1; D may be TRBD1 (6 bases). The CDR3 loop spans 13 amino acids. The germline gives CDR1 MDHEN, CDR2 SYDVKM. V was pared by 5 bases and J by 7 bases, with 14 bases between. In DNA form, the CDR3 reads TGTGCCAGCAGTCCCCCCACAGGGAATGAAGCTTTCTTT. Its protein product is CASSPPTGNEAFF. Full variable domain (outside the CDR3, taken from reference TRBV28 and TRBJ1-1): DVKVTQSSRYLVKRTGEKVFLECVQDMDHENMFWYRQDPGLGLRLIYFSYDVKMKEKGDIPEGYSVSREKKERFSLILESASTNQTSMYLCASSPPTGNEAFFGQGTRLTVV.

CDR3 sequence reads: CASSLEWRAPQHF. DNA of the CDR3: TGTGCCAGCAGCTTAGAGTGGCGGGCGCCCCAGCATTTT. V and J are TRBV7-2 and TRBJ1-5; D unclear. Trimming cost V 1 base and J 9 bases, with 10 bases left between them. The length of the CDR3 is 13 residues. Per germline, CDR1 SGHTA and CDR2 FQGNSA.

This clone is a singleton in its sample. The chain couples TRBV29-1 to TRBJ2-3; D is ambiguous. V lost 4 bases, J lost 0 bases, and 11 bases lay in between. The germline CDR1 and CDR2 sequences are SQVTM and ANQGSEA. CDR3 length: 14 residues. CDR3 residues: CSVGPGASTDTQYF. CDR3 nucleotide sequence: TGCAGCGTTGGACCGGGTGCTAGCACAGATACGCAGTATTTT.

This rearrangement joins TRBV7-8 to TRBJ2-2; 7 nucleotides match TRBD1. The CDR3 runs to 17 residues. Trimming cost V 1 base and J 1 base; bases outside gene matches: 6. Looked up from germline, CDR1 is SGHVS and CDR2 is FQNEAQ. CDR3 in amino acids: CASSLVFGTVNTGELFF. The CDR3 bases are TGTGCCAGCAGCTTAGTCTTCGGGACAGTGAACACCGGGGAGCTGTTTTTT.

The V call is TRBV5-1, the J call TRBJ2-7, with 8 bases identical to TRBD2. CDR1 and CDR2 (germline): SGHRS, YFSETQ. This CDR3 is 15 amino acids long. J gave up 6 bases and V 2 bases, and 10 bases lay outside the gene matches. In DNA form, the CDR3 reads TGCGCCAGCAGCTTAACGACTAGCGACGTGGCCGAGCAGTACTTC. Amino acids: CASSLTTSDVAEQYF.

This clone was detected once. This CDR3 is CASMPFWTGAYEQYF. CDR3 DNA: TGTGCCAGCATGCCGTTTTGGACAGGTGCCTACGAGCAGTACTTC. The V gene is TRBV2, the J gene TRBJ2-7, with TRBD1 identical over 7 bases. The germline V gene encodes CDR1 SNHLY and CDR2 FYNNEI. J was trimmed by 2 bases and V by 7 bases; bases with no gene match: 11. This CDR3 has 15 residues.